This TCR beta chain was recovered during a study of ipilimumab plus nivolumab after autologous stem cell transplantation. At the level of the study: DLBCL patients had primary refractory or relapsed disease.

Patients got ipilimumab 1 mg/kg beginning 14 to 28 days post-transplant. Dosing: nivolumab 3 mg/kg IV, weeks 1, 4, 7, 10, then every two weeks to week 26. Germline CDR1 reads MNHNY; CDR2 reads SVGAGI (reference sequence). V was clipped by 6 bases and J by 6 bases, with 12 bases between them. CDR3 size: 14 residues. Note on this clone: Its matching antigen is unknown.

Whole-study results and caveats: TCR repertoire, Treg phenotype and gut microbiota reportedly support more study of this approach.

Assay: immunoSEQ multiplex PCR; the TCRdb copy retains only in-frame clones and omits some. The table lists 12,000 or so clones, more than 65% of them singletons, with over 25% in the top ten. The J gene is TRBJ1-6, the V gene TRBV6-6; a weak D match, TRBD1 (5 bases). The material was PBMCs, obtained in a trial of ipilimumab plus nivolumab as post-transplant consolidation. This TCR came from a male donor with diffuse large B-cell lymphoma. The CDR3 DNA reads TGTGCCAGCAGCCTGGGACTGCTTAATTCACCCCTCCACTTT. Translated: CASSLGLLNSPLHF.